Listed below are T cell receptor beta chains from one sample, sequenced in a study of OX40 agonist ivuxolimab in advanced cancers. TCRdb keeps only in-frame clones here, not all; method: immunoSEQ multiplex PCR. There are about 88,000 clones in the sample; approximately 85% occur only once, and about 0.22% lies in the top ten. The source was CD4+ or CD8+ T cells sorted from blood, collected in a trial of the OX40 agonist ivuxolimab. The receptor source for this set is an adult with an advanced solid tumor such as melanoma, head and neck, liver or kidney cancer. Both conserved end residues are part of each CDR3. The D gene is left open where the match is weak. Some rows mark clone size as missing; the rest say once, few, many or name a class of expanded clone.

d_call	clone_size	v_call	j_call	cdr3_nt	cdr3_aa
.	few	TRBV28	TRBJ1-1	TGTGCCAGCAGTTTATCATCCACTGAAGCTTTCTTT	CASSLSSTEAFF
TRBD1	few	TRBV6-5	TRBJ1-2	TGTGCCAGCAGCCGCTCGGCGGCAGGGGGCGGTGGCTACACCTTC	CASSRSAAGGGGYTF
.	.	TRBV4-1	TRBJ1-5	TGCGCCAGCAGCCAAGATGAGTGGCAGGGTCAAGGGAGGCCCCAGCATTTT	CASSQDEWQGQGRPQHF
.	.	TRBV6-1	TRBJ2-7	TGTGCCAGCCGGCGGACACCATTAAACTGGTACGAGCAGTACTTC	CASRRTPLNWYEQYF
.	.	TRBV5-6	TRBJ2-2	TGTGCCAGCAGCTTGGGGCAGGGGAGCTTCGCCGGGGAGCTGTTTTTT	CASSLGQGSFAGELFF
.	.	TRBV29-1	TRBJ2-2	TGCAGCGTTGAACCTCAGACCGGGGAGCTGTTTTTT	CSVEPQTGELFF
TRBD2	.	TRBV6-1	TRBJ2-3	TGTGCCACCGAGCGGGGGGCTATCTCAGATACGCAGTATTTT	CATERGAISDTQYF
TRBD1	.	TRBV7-9	TRBJ1-4	TGTGCCAGCAGCTTATCAGGGGGGTCTAATGAAAAACTGTTTTTT	CASSLSGGSNEKLFF
TRBD2	.	TRBV5-1	TRBJ2-3	TGCGCCAGCGGCCTAGCGGGGGAAACAGATACGCAGTATTTT	CASGLAGETDTQYF
TRBD2	.	TRBV27	TRBJ2-1	TGTGCCAGCAGTTCTCTAGCGGGGGGGCTCGGGAATGAGCAGTTCTTC	CASSSLAGGLGNEQFF
TRBD1	.	TRBV5-1	TRBJ1-3	TGCGCCAGCAGCCCGACAGGGAATTTTTTTAACACCATATATTTT	CASSPTGNFFNTIYF
.	.	TRBV2	TRBJ1-5	TGTGCCAGCACCCTAAGGGGAGGAAGTCAGCCCCAGCATTTT	CASTLRGGSQPQHF
.	.	TRBV7-2	TRBJ1-2	TGTGCCAGCAGCTTAGCTAGGGGAGGCTATGGCTACACCTTC	CASSLARGGYGYTF
.	.	TRBV7-3	TRBJ2-6	TGTGCCAGCAGGAAGGAAGCTGGGGCCAACGTCCTGACTTTC	CASRKEAGANVLTF
TRBD2	.	TRBV9	TRBJ2-3	TGTGCCAGCAGCGGACGGACTAGCGGGGTGGATACGCAGTATTTT	CASSGRTSGVDTQYF
.	.	TRBV4-1	TRBJ2-5	TGCGCCAGCAGCCAAGAATCCCCGGGGACCCAGTACTTC	CASSQESPGTQYF
.	.	TRBV10-1	TRBJ1-3	TGCGCCAGCAGTTCGGGAAGGGCTGGAAACACCATATATTTT	CASSSGRAGNTIYF
.	.	TRBV11-2	TRBJ2-7	TGTGCCAGCAGCGCCAGTCGTCTCGAGCAGTACTTC	CASSASRLEQYF
.	.	TRBV5-1	TRBJ2-5	TGCGCCAGCAGCCTGCGGACAGCTAAAGAGACCCAGTACTTC	CASSLRTAKETQYF
TRBD2	.	TRBV18	TRBJ2-5	TGTGCCAGCTCACCACCCCCTAGCGGGGGGCTCCAAGAGACCCAGTACTTC	CASSPPPSGGLQETQYF
.	.	TRBV18	TRBJ2-5	TGTGCCAGCTCCTACTCGGTAGGGTACCAAGAGACCCAGTACTTC	CASSYSVGYQETQYF
TRBD1	.	TRBV19	TRBJ2-2	TGTGCCAGTAGTATACCCCCGACAGGGGCCACCGGGGAGCTGTTTTTT	CASSIPPTGATGELFF
.	.	TRBV7-6	TRBJ1-5	TGTGCCAGCAGCGCCAGTCCCGACGGCCGCAATCAGCCCCAGCATTTT	CASSASPDGRNQPQHF
TRBD1	.	TRBV6-6	TRBJ2-1	TGTGCCAGCAACCCGGACAGGGAATCCGATGAGCAGTTCTTC	CASNPDRESDEQFF
TRBD1	.	TRBV29-1	TRBJ2-3	TGCAGCCTGCGGGACAGGGACTTCACAGATACGCAGTATTTT	CSLRDRDFTDTQYF
.	.	TRBV30	TRBJ1-1	TGTGCCTGGGGGAGGGGGGAAGCTTTCTTT	CAWGRGEAFF
.	.	TRBV9	TRBJ2-1	TGTGCCAGCAGCGTAAAGGGACTTCGCTCCTACAATGAGCAGTTCTTC	CASSVKGLRSYNEQFF
TRBD2	.	TRBV5-4	TRBJ2-5	TGTGCCAGCAGCCCGGGGGGGCAGAAACAAGAGACCCAGTACTTC	CASSPGGQKQETQYF
TRBD1	.	TRBV11-2	TRBJ1-2	TGTGCCAGCAGCCCGGGACAGGGAAGCTACACCTTC	CASSPGQGSYTF
TRBD2	.	TRBV5-1	TRBJ2-5	TGCGCCAGCAGCTTGGCGATAGGGAGGGTGGGAGAGACCCAGTACTTC	CASSLAIGRVGETQYF
.	.	TRBV5-4	TRBJ2-3	TGTGCCAGCAGCCCGAGGGACGGGACGCCGAGATTGACAGATACGCAGTATTTT	CASSPRDGTPRLTDTQYF
.	.	TRBV4-1	TRBJ2-5	TGCGCCAGCAGCCCAACATCCGGGACCACGTCTCGGACCCAGTACTTC	CASSPTSGTTSRTQYF
TRBD1	.	TRBV4-1	TRBJ2-1	TGCGCCAGCAGCTGGGACAGGGGGAATGAGCAGTTCTTC	CASSWDRGNEQFF
.	.	TRBV19	TRBJ2-3	TGTGCCAGTAGTGACCGGAGCCCGGAGAACCCAGATACGCAGTATTTT	CASSDRSPENPDTQYF
.	.	TRBV7-6	TRBJ2-6	TGTGCCAGCAGTCGCGGCGGGGCCGGGGCCAACGTCCTGACTTTC	CASSRGGAGANVLTF
.	.	TRBV13	TRBJ2-7	TGTGCCAGCAGCTCCGTCCGGGGGTACGAGCAGTACTTC	CASSSVRGYEQYF
.	.	TRBV7-2	TRBJ2-2	TGTGCCAGCAGCCCTGGGGGGGCGGGGACCGGGGAGCTGTTTTTT	CASSPGGAGTGELFF
.	.	TRBV5-6	TRBJ2-3	TGTGCCAGCAGAGGGGGGGATACGCAGTATTTT	CASRGGDTQYF
.	.	TRBV5-8	TRBJ1-2	TGTGCCAGCAGCTTGACAGACTATGGCTACACCTTC	CASSLTDYGYTF
.	.	TRBV6-1	TRBJ1-5	TGTGCCAGCAGTGAATGGGTACCCTCGGTTGGCAATCAGCCCCAGCATTTT	CASSEWVPSVGNQPQHF
.	.	TRBV11-2	TRBJ2-2	TGTGCCAGCAGCCCCTGGCGAAACACCGGGGAGCTGTTTTTT	CASSPWRNTGELFF
.	.	TRBV7-9	TRBJ1-1	TGTGCCAGCAGCTTAGTACGCAGGAACACTGAAGCTTTCTTT	CASSLVRRNTEAFF